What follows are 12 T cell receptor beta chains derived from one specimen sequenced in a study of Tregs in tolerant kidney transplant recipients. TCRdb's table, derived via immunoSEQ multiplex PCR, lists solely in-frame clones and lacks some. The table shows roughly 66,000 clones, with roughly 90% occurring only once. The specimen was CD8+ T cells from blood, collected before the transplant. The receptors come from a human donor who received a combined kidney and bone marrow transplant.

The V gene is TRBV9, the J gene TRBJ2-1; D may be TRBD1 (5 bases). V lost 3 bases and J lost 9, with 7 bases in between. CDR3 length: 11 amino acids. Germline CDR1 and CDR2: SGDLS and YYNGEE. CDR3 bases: TGTGCCAGCAGCGAAGGGGTTGAGCAGTTCTTC. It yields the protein CASSEGVEQFF.

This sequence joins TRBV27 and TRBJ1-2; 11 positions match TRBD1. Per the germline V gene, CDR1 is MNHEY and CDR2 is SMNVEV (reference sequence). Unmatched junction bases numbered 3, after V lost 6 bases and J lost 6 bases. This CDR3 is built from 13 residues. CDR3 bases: TGTGCCAGCAGCGGACAGGGGGCTAATGGCTACACCTTC. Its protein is CASSGQGANGYTF.

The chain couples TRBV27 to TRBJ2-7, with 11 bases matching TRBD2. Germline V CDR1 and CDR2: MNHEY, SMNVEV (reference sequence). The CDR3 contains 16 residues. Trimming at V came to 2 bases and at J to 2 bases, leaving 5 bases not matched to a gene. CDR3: CASSLIAGGAAYEQYF. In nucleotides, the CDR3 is TGTGCCAGCAGTTTAATAGCGGGGGGGGCCGCCTACGAGCAGTACTTC.

CDR3 protein: CSVTDVLGAGIGSYEQYF. The CDR3, as DNA: TGCAGCGTTACGGACGTCCTGGGTGCAGGGATTGGGTCCTACGAGCAGTACTTC. This chain uses TRBV29-1 with TRBJ2-7; the D gene is possibly TRBD1 (5 bases). V was shortened by 5 bases and J by 1 base, with 27 bases between the two germline ends. Germline V gene data show CDR1 as SQVTM and CDR2 as ANQGSEA. This CDR3 is 18 amino acids long.

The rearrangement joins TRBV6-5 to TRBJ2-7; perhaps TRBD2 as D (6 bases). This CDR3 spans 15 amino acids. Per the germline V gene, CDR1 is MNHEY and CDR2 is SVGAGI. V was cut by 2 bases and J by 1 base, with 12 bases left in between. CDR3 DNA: TGTGCCAGCAGTTACGGAGGGGATCTTTCCTACGAGCAGTACTTC. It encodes CASSYGGDLSYEQYF.

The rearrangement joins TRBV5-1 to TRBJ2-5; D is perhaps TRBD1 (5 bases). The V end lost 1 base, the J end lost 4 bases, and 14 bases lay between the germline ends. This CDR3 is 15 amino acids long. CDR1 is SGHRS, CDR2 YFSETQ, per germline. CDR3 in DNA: TGCGCCAGCAGCTTGAGGAAGGGGCTTGGAGAGACCCAGTACTTC. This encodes CASSLRKGLGETQYF.

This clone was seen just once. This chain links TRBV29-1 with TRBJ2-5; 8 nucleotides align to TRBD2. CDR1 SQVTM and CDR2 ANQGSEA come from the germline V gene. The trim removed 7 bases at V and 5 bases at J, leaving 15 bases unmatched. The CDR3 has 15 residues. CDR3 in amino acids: CSAMEVAGLGETQYF. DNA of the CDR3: TGCAGCGCGATGGAGGTAGCGGGACTCGGTGAGACCCAGTACTTC. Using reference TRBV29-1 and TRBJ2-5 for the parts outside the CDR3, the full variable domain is SAVISQKPSRDICQRGTSLTIQCQVDSQVTMMFWYRQQPGQSLTLIATANQGSEATYESGFVIDKFPISRPNLTFSTLTVSNMSPEDSSIYLCSAMEVAGLGETQYFGPGTRLLVL.

CDR3 sequence: CAWSDDSNYGYTF. The CDR3 nucleotides are TGTGCCTGGAGTGACGACAGTAACTATGGCTACACCTTC. V and J are TRBV30 and TRBJ1-2; a possible D gene is TRBD1 (5 bases). Germline-derived CDR1 and CDR2 are GTSNPN and SVGIG (reference sequence). Trimming removed 1 base at V and 1 base at J, with 7 bases between. This CDR3 is built from 13 residues.

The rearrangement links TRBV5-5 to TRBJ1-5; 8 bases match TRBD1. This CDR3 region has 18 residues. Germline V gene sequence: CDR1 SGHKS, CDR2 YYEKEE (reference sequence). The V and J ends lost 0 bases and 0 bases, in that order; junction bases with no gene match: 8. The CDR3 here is CASSLAPTGAYSNQPQHF. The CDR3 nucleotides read TGTGCCAGCAGCTTGGCCCCGACAGGGGCATATAGCAATCAGCCCCAGCATTTT.

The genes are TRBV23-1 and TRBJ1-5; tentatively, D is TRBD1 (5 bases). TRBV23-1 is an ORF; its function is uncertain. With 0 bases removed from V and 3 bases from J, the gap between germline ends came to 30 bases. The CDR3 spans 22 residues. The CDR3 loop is CASSQSGPNGGFLGLFNQPQHF. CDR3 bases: TGCGCCAGCAGTCAATCGGGTCCAAACGGAGGGTTCCTGGGGCTATTCAATCAGCCCCAGCATTTT.

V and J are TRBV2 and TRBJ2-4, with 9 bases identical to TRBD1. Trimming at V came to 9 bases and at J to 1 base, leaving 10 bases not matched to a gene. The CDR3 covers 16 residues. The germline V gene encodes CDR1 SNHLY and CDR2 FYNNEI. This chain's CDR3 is CASTLGTGNAKNIQYF. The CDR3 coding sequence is TGTGCCAGTACACTAGGGACAGGGAACGCCAAAAACATTCAGTACTTC.

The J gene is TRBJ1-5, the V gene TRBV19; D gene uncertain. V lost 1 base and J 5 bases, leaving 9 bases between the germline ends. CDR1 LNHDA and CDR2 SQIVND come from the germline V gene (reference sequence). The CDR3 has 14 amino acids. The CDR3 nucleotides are TGTGCCAGTAGTATAGCGTTTTCTCATCAGCCCCAGCATTTT. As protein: CASSIAFSHQPQHF.